One sample yielded the 32 T cell receptor beta chains listed below, sequenced in a study of T cells in Graves' hyperthyroidism and ophthalmopathy. Researchers amplified the TCR beta CDR3 regions from RNA transcripts. The HTBI set primed first-round TCR CDR3 RT-PCR. MiXCR, run by TCRdb on the multiplex PCR reads, gives a single entry per CDR3 protein. This table has roughly 250,000 distinct CDR3 sequences, less than 20% appearing once. The sample taken for sequencing was blood. The receptors were gathered from a woman aged 18-35 years with Graves' ophthalmopathy.

The chain links TRBV7-9 to TRBJ2-6; TRBD2 might be the D (6 bases). The CDR3 runs 16 residues. Germline V lookup: CDR1 SEHNR, CDR2 FQNEAQ (reference sequence). Trimming took 5 bases from V and 0 from J, leaving 11 bases between them. The CDR3 nucleotides are TGTGCCAGCAGCCCTTGGGAGGCCTCTGGGGCCAACGTCCTGACTTTC. Translation gives CASSPWEASGANVLTF. Looking up the rest from reference TRBV7-9 and TRBJ2-6 gives the full variable domain: DTGVSQNPRHKITKRGQNVTFRCDPISEHNRLYWYRQTLGQGPEFLTYFQNEAQLEKSRLLSDRFSAERPKGSFSTLEIQRTEQGDSAMYLCASSPWEASGANVLTFGAGSRLTVL.

This clonotype was seen repeatedly, ten times or more. V gene TRBV4-3 combines with J gene TRBJ2-2; 9 nucleotides line up with TRBD2. This CDR3 is built from 17 residues. The germline V gene has CDR1 LGHNA and CDR2 YSLEER. Trimming removed 1 base from V and 7 bases from J; junction bases left unmatched: 10. In nucleotides, the CDR3 is TGCGCCAGCAGCCAAGCGTTGCGGGAGGGCCCTAACGGGGAGCTGTTTTTT. Translating gives CASSQALREGPNGELFF.

This chain connects TRBV29-1 to TRBJ1-1, with D possibly being TRBD1 (6 bases). V was shortened by 7 bases and J by 1 base, with 10 bases between the two germline ends. Germline-derived CDR1 and CDR2 are SQVTM and ANQGSEA. The length of the CDR3 is 12 residues. CDR3: CSAEQGNTEAFF. The CDR3, as DNA: TGCAGCGCAGAACAGGGGAACACTGAAGCTTTCTTT.

In this sample, this clonotype turned up many times. V is TRBV30 and J is TRBJ2-7; 9 nucleotides agree with TRBD1. V was pared by 3 bases and J by 1 base, with 7 bases of the junction left unmatched. The CDR3 sequence is 15 residues long. The germline gives CDR1 GTSNPN, CDR2 SVGIG (reference sequence). The CDR3 is CAWSPRGQGSYEQYF. The CDR3 DNA reads as TGTGCCTGGAGCCCTCGGGGACAGGGTTCCTACGAGCAGTACTTC. The complete variable domain, with remaining parts taken from reference TRBV30 and TRBJ2-7, reads SQTIHQWPATLVQPVGSPLSLECTVEGTSNPNLYWYRQAAGRGLQLLFYSVGIGQISSEVPQNLSASRPQDRQFILSSKKLLLSDSGFYLCAWSPRGQGSYEQYFGPGTRLTVT.

This clonotype was recorded at least ten times. The chain recombines TRBV2 with TRBJ2-3; 7 nucleotides match TRBD2. The CDR3 has 13 residues. With 8 bases clipped from V and 2 bases from J, the junction kept 4 bases outside the gene matches. The germline V gene encodes CDR1 SNHLY and CDR2 FYNNEI. This CDR3 is CASGGGNTDTQYF. CDR3 DNA: TGTGCCAGCGGGGGGGGTAACACAGATACGCAGTATTTT.

This clonotype was observed at least ten times. The CDR3 DNA is TGTGCCAGCAGTTTATCGATGCAGGGGCGCAGACAGACCCAGTACTTC. Translating gives CASSLSMQGRRQTQYF. The chain couples TRBV27 to TRBJ2-5, with D perhaps TRBD1 (6 bases). The CDR3 has 16 residues. Germline-derived CDR1 and CDR2 are MNHEY and SMNVEV (reference sequence). V gave up 0 bases and J gave up 6 bases, with 17 bases separating them.

This clonotype was recorded many times. The chain has TRBV9 and TRBJ1-2, with 9 nucleotides matching TRBD1. The CDR3 extends over 15 amino acids. CDR1 is SGDLS, CDR2 YYNGEE, per germline. Unmatched junction bases numbered 3, after V lost 3 bases and J lost 0 bases. CDR3 sequence (DNA): TGTGCCAGCAGCGGGACAGGGGAATCTAACTATGGCTACACCTTC. It encodes CASSGTGESNYGYTF.

This clonotype has ten or more counts. The gene calls are TRBV28 and TRBJ2-7; D is possibly TRBD1 or TRBD2 (6 bases each). Trimming took off 6 bases at V and 6 bases at J, with 15 bases between the two ends. The CDR3 contains 13 residues. Germline CDR1 is MDHEN and CDR2 is SYDVKM. Written as DNA, the CDR3 is TGTGCCAGCAGAGGGGGGAACTGGGGCGAGCAGTACTTC. As protein: CASRGGNWGEQYF.

In its sample, this clonotype was seen a few times. This sequence may be a read error, since a much larger clone differs from it by one base. The chain combines TRBV3-1 with TRBJ2-5; 12 nucleotides match TRBD2. The CDR3 spans 17 residues. Germline V gene sequence: CDR1 LGHDT, CDR2 YNNKEL (reference sequence). The chain's CDR3 is CAGSQDGLAGGGETQYF. In DNA, the CDR3 is TGTGCCGGCAGCCAAGATGGTCTAGCGGGAGGGGGGGAGACCCAGTACTTC.

Ten or more counts support this clonotype. V is TRBV2 and J is TRBJ2-2; TRBD1 agrees at 7 bases. This CDR3 has 17 residues. V gave up 4 bases and J gave up 3 bases; unmatched junction bases: 11. Germline lookup yields CDR1 SNHLY and CDR2 FYNNEI. The CDR3 loop reads CASSATLRDRDTGELFF. In DNA, the CDR3 is TGTGCCAGCAGTGCAACTCTCCGGGACAGAGACACCGGGGAGCTGTTTTTT.

This clonotype has a count of ten or more. The chain couples TRBV2 to TRBJ1-1; the D is unclear. The V end lost 8 bases, the J end lost 5 bases, and 15 bases lay between the germline ends. The CDR3 is 13 residues long. Germline V gives CDR1 SNHLY, CDR2 FYNNEI. The CDR3 sequence: CASLIRTRTEAFF. DNA of the CDR3: TGTGCCAGCCTAATCAGGACGAGAACTGAAGCTTTCTTT.

Details on this clonotype: This may arise from a read error, as a much more abundant clone is one base away. DNA of the CDR3: TGTGCTAGTGGCCACTGGACTAGCGGGCCGGGTTACAATGAGCAGTTCTTC. Encoded protein: CASGHWTSGPGYNEQFF. The genes are TRBV12-5 and TRBJ2-1; 11 bases map to TRBD2. V was pared by 6 bases and J by 4 bases, with 11 bases of the junction left unmatched. Per the germline V gene, CDR1 is LGHNT and CDR2 is FRNRAP. CDR3 length equals 17 residues.

In its sample, this clonotype was seen many times. The V and J genes are TRBV28 and TRBJ2-7; tentative D call: TRBD1 (5 bases). V was pared by 7 bases and J by 3 bases, with 13 bases between. The CDR3 has 13 amino acids. Per the germline V gene, CDR1 is MDHEN and CDR2 is SYDVKM. The CDR3: CASIGLDNYEQYF. CDR3 sequence (DNA): TGTGCCAGCATCGGCCTGGACAACTACGAGCAGTACTTC.

This clonotype was seen repeatedly, ten times or more. The CDR3 loop reads CASSQSTWQLTYEQYF. In DNA, the CDR3 is TGTGCCAGCAGCCAATCAACTTGGCAGCTAACCTACGAGCAGTACTTC. The chain uses TRBV16 and TRBJ2-7; D gene unclear. Germline values: CDR1 KGHSY, CDR2 FQNENV. V dropped 0 bases and J dropped 2 bases, with 14 bases sitting between them. The CDR3 has 16 amino acids.

This clonotype turned up a few times. V is TRBV6-1 and J is TRBJ1-2; no firm D call. This CDR3 is built from 13 residues. V was trimmed by 1 base and J by 5 bases, leaving 8 bases between them. Germline loops: CDR1 MNHNS, CDR2 SASEGT. DNA for the CDR3: TGTGCCAGCAGTGAAGGGGTTGGGTATGGCTACACCTTC. It specifies CASSEGVGYGYTF.

The sample holds many counts of this clonotype. The V and J genes are TRBV27 and TRBJ2-1; 8 bases are shared with TRBD2. Germline assignment: CDR1 MNHEY and CDR2 SMNVEV (reference sequence). CDR3 length equals 14 residues. J was trimmed by 7 bases and V by 6 bases; bases with no gene match: 8. The CDR3, as DNA: TGTGCCAGCAGGGCGGGAGGCGGGGAAAATGAGCAGTTCTTC. As protein: CASRAGGGENEQFF.

This clonotype was found many times. J is TRBJ1-2 and V is TRBV27, with D maybe TRBD1 (6 bases). In germline, CDR1 is MNHEY, CDR2 SMNVEV (reference sequence). V shed 4 bases and J shed 8 bases, with 20 bases lying between them. This CDR3 is 15 amino acids long. In DNA, the CDR3 is TGTGCCAGCAGTTCCGTCGGAGGGGGGGTGGGAGGCTACACCTTC. Translated, it gives CASSSVGGGVGGYTF.

This clonotype was observed many times. The V gene is TRBV28, the J gene TRBJ2-7; tentative D call: TRBD2 (7 bases). Germline loops: CDR1 MDHEN, CDR2 SYDVKM. The V gene lost 6 bases and the J gene lost 3 bases, with 15 bases spanning the gap. The length of the CDR3 is 14 residues. CDR3 loop: CASRRGGGRYEQYF. In nucleotides, the CDR3 is TGTGCCAGCAGGAGGGGGGGTGGCCGCTACGAGCAGTACTTC.

This clonotype was picked up many times. This chain connects TRBV9 to TRBJ2-7; D may match TRBD1 or TRBD2 (5 bases each). Per germline, CDR1 SGDLS and CDR2 YYNGEE. This CDR3 is 15 amino acids long. V gave up 0 bases and J gave up 0 bases, with 10 bases separating them. For the CDR3, the DNA is TGTGCCAGCAGCGTAGATCGGGGCGGCTCCTACGAGCAGTACTTC. Its protein is CASSVDRGGSYEQYF.

There are many counts of this clonotype. V is TRBV18 and J is TRBJ2-7; no definite D call. The germline CDR1 and CDR2 sequences are KGHSH and LQKENI. Trimming stripped 6 bases from V and 7 bases from J, with 16 bases between. The CDR3 covers 13 residues. CDR3 DNA sequence: TGTGCCAGCTCCCCCCAGAAGGCGACAGAGCAGTACTTC. Protein product: CASSPQKATEQYF.

The V and J genes are TRBV19 and TRBJ2-3, with 10 bases aligning to TRBD2. J lost 4 bases, V lost 5 bases, and 3 bases had no gene match. The CDR3 runs to 14 residues. Germline CDR1 LNHDA, CDR2 SQIVND (reference sequence). In DNA form, the CDR3 reads TGTGCCAGTAGTTTTGGACTAGCGGCAGATACGCAGTATTTT. Translating it yields CASSFGLAADTQYF.

In its sample, this clonotype was seen many times. The chain couples TRBV12-3 or TRBV12-4 to TRBJ1-4, with D perhaps TRBD1 (6 bases). This CDR3 has 14 amino acids. V lost 4 bases, J lost 2 bases, and 8 bases lay in between. The CDR3: CASSWGGTNEKLFF. As DNA, the CDR3 is TGTGCCAGCAGTTGGGGGGGCACTAATGAAAAACTGTTTTTT.

This clonotype was seen ten or more times. The chain has TRBV9 and TRBJ2-7, with TRBD2 identical over 8 bases. V gave up 3 bases and J gave up 3 bases; unmatched junction bases: 5. This CDR3 comprises 14 residues. The germline gives CDR1 SGDLS, CDR2 YYNGEE. The CDR3 DNA reads TGTGCCAGCAGCGGGTCCGGGGGGGACTACGAGCAGTACTTC. Translated: CASSGSGGDYEQYF. Full variable domain (remainder filled in from reference TRBV9 and TRBJ2-7): DSGVTQTPKHLITATGQRVTLRCSPRSGDLSVYWYQQSLDQGLQFLIQYYNGEERAKGNILERFSAQQFPDLHSELNLSSLELGDSALYFCASSGSGGDYEQYFGPGTRLTVT.

This clonotype appeared many times. The rearrangement links TRBV27 to TRBJ2-1; 11 nucleotides align to TRBD2. J gave up 10 bases and V 3 bases, and 8 bases lay outside the gene matches. Germline CDR1 MNHEY, CDR2 SMNVEV (reference sequence). This CDR3 contains 15 residues. Here the CDR3 reads CASSFVIAGGGEQFF. Here the CDR3 DNA reads TGTGCCAGCAGTTTCGTGATAGCGGGAGGGGGGGAGCAGTTCTTC.

The J gene is TRBJ1-4, the V gene TRBV15, with D possibly matching TRBD1 (5 bases). The CDR3 sequence is 16 residues long. The germline V gene encodes CDR1 LNHNV and CDR2 YYDKDF (reference sequence). Trimming took off 2 bases at V and 0 bases at J, with 10 bases between the two ends. The CDR3 nucleotides are TGTGCCACCAGCAGAAAACAGGTGGCAACTAATGAAAAACTGTTTTTT. This gives the protein CATSRKQVATNEKLFF.

This clonotype was seen at least ten times. The chain links TRBV30 to TRBJ2-7; tentatively, D is TRBD2 (5 bases). In germline, CDR1 is GTSNPN, CDR2 SVGIG (reference sequence). V was shortened by 3 bases and J by 2 bases, with 11 bases between the two germline ends. The CDR3 runs 13 residues. CDR3 protein: CAWRVGGPYEQYF. The CDR3 nucleotides are TGTGCCTGGAGAGTAGGAGGACCCTACGAGCAGTACTTC.

This clonotype was recorded many times. The gene calls are TRBV4-1 and TRBJ1-2; a possible D gene is TRBD1 (5 bases). The germline CDR1 and CDR2 sequences are MGHRA and YSYEKL. V was trimmed by 0 bases and J by 3 bases, leaving 11 bases between them. This CDR3 is 15 amino acids long. The CDR3 bases are TGCGCCAGCAGCCAAGATCAGACAGAGTACTATGGCTACACCTTC. The encoded protein is CASSQDQTEYYGYTF.

This clonotype was seen many times. The chain combines TRBV3-1 with TRBJ1-1, with D hard to call. Trimming removed 1 base from V and 1 base from J, with 10 bases in between. The CDR3 totals 15 residues. Germline V CDR1 and CDR2: LGHDT, YNNKEL (reference sequence). CDR3 nucleotides: TGTGCCAGCAGCCAAGGGAGGGTGGGGAACACTGAAGCTTTCTTT. Protein product: CASSQGRVGNTEAFF.

This clonotype was recorded at least ten times. The junction does not match germline at one end; this may be a read error. This chain joins TRBV18 and TRBJ1-2, with TRBD1 matching 7 bases. Germline V lookup: CDR1 KGHSH, CDR2 LQKENI. CDR3 size: 13 residues. CDR3 in DNA: TGTACCAGCTCCCTCCAGGGGGACTATGGCTACACCTTC. Translated: CTSSLQGDYGYTF.

J is TRBJ2-7 and V is TRBV4-2; TRBD2 matches at 13 bases. CDR3 size: 14 residues. The V gene's germline CDR1 is LGHNA and CDR2 YNFKEQ. V dropped 6 bases and J dropped 7; count of bases not matched to a gene: 6. The CDR3 loop is CASRRTSGGQEQYF. The CDR3 nucleotides are TGTGCCAGCAGGCGGACTAGCGGGGGACAGGAGCAGTACTTC.

As concerns this clonotype: One base away lies a much larger clone, so this may be a sequencing read error. The gene calls are TRBV6-1 and TRBJ2-1; 8 bases align to TRBD1. V lost 6 bases to trimming and J lost 12 bases; unmatched junction nucleotides: 16. Germline V lookup: CDR1 MNHNS, CDR2 SASEGT. The CDR3 runs 15 residues. The CDR3 nucleotides are TGTGCCAGCAGGACAGCGGACAGGGTAATAATGAGGCAGTTCTTC. It yields the protein CASRTADRVIMRQFF.

This clonotype appeared many times. The chain couples TRBV2 to TRBJ2-7; 7 nucleotides align to TRBD1. Germline V lookup: CDR1 SNHLY, CDR2 FYNNEI. The junction had 10 bases not matched to a gene; V was cut back by 2 bases and J by 0 bases. This CDR3 has 17 amino acids. The CDR3 loop is CASSEFFRDSYSYEQYF. CDR3 nucleotide sequence: TGTGCCAGCAGTGAATTTTTCCGGGACAGCTACTCCTACGAGCAGTACTTC. Looking up the rest from reference TRBV2 and TRBJ2-7 gives the full variable domain: EPEVTQTPSHQVTQMGQEVILRCVPISNHLYFYWYRQILGQKVEFLVSFYNNEISEKSEIFDDQFSVERPDGSNFTLKIRSTKLEDSAMYFCASSEFFRDSYSYEQYFGPGTRLTVT.